Listed below are T cell receptor beta chains from one sample, sequenced in a study of blood T cell repertoires in COVID-19. Clones were read by immunoSEQ multiplex PCR, and TCRdb kept only the in-frame ones, dropping some. The table lists approximately 180,000 clones, 82% of them singletons, with 4% to 6.5% in the top ten. The sample consisted of PBMCs or T cells enriched from blood (not recorded which). Every receptor here comes from an older woman with acute COVID-19. Each CDR3 is given with its conserved first and last residue. A D gene is named only where the DNA matches it firmly. Expanded clones get a size class; other rows say once, few or many, or leave the size out.

J gene	clone size	D gene	V gene	CDR3 DNA	CDR3 protein
TRBJ1-1	.	.	TRBV9	TGTGCCAGCAGCGTAGACGGGGGTACTGAAGCTTTCTTT	CASSVDGGTEAFF
TRBJ2-7	.	.	TRBV24-1	TGTGCCACCAGTGACAGCCGGGACTTTCCCTACGAGCAGTACTTC	CATSDSRDFPYEQYF
TRBJ1-2	.	.	TRBV11-2	TGTGCCAGCATTCGGGCAGGGGATAACTATGGCTACACCTTC	CASIRAGDNYGYTF
TRBJ1-2	.	.	TRBV6-6	TGTGCCAGCTATTGGAGAGACTATGGCTACACCTTC	CASYWRDYGYTF
TRBJ1-1	.	TRBD1	TRBV14	TGTGCCAGCACAGAACAGGGGGTGAACACTGAAGCTTTCTTT	CASTEQGVNTEAFF
TRBJ1-2	.	.	TRBV27	TGTGCCAGCAGTTCTACAGTCCGCGTCTATGGCTACACCTTC	CASSSTVRVYGYTF
TRBJ2-1	.	.	TRBV4-1	TGCGCCAGCAGCCCTGCGGGGATCTCCTACAATGAGCAGTTCTTC	CASSPAGISYNEQFF
TRBJ1-2	few	.	TRBV15	TGTGCCACCAGCAGAGATCAGGGGCCGGGCTATGGCTACACCTTC	CATSRDQGPGYGYTF
TRBJ1-1	few	.	TRBV7-2	TGTGCCAGCAGATCCGCCGGGCGGGTTCGTGAAGCTTTCTTT	CASRSAGRVREAFF
TRBJ2-7	.	.	TRBV7-8	TGTGCCAGCAGCTCCCGGGACTCATCCTACGAGCAGTACTTC	CASSSRDSSYEQYF
TRBJ1-2	.	.	TRBV7-2	TGTGCCAGCAGCTTAAATTCCCGGTCGACAGGAAACTATGGCTACACCTTC	CASSLNSRSTGNYGYTF
TRBJ2-1	.	TRBD1	TRBV7-8	TGTGCCAGCAGCTTAGCGGGGACAGGGATGTACAATGAGCAGTTCTTC	CASSLAGTGMYNEQFF
TRBJ1-1	.	.	TRBV2	TGTGCCAGCACCACCCGGGGGTTGAACACTGAAGCTTTCTTT	CASTTRGLNTEAFF
TRBJ1-4	.	.	TRBV4-2	TGTGCCAGCAGCCAAGATACAGCTGAAAAACTGTTTTTT	CASSQDTAEKLFF
TRBJ2-2	.	.	TRBV28	TGTGCCAGCAGGATCCAAGGGGTTGACACCGGGGAGCTGTTTTTT	CASRIQGVDTGELFF
TRBJ1-1	.	TRBD1	TRBV19	TGTGCCGCACGACAGGGCGATTTGGAAGCTTTCTTT	CAARQGDLEAFF
TRBJ2-7	.	.	TRBV20-1	TGCAGTGCTTCAGGGGTAAGCGAGCAGTACTTC	CSASGVSEQYF
TRBJ2-7	.	TRBD2	TRBV7-2	TGTGCCAGCAGCCGGGGACTATTCTCCTACGAGCAGTACTTC	CASSRGLFSYEQYF
TRBJ2-3	.	.	TRBV7-2	TGTGCCAGCAGCTCTCCAGGCTTATTTGATACGCAGTATTTT	CASSSPGLFDTQYF
TRBJ1-5	.	.	TRBV6-2/TRBV6-3	TGTGCCAGCAGTTCGGTCGATCAGCCCCAGCATTTT	CASSSVDQPQHF
TRBJ2-5	.	.	TRBV19	TGTGCCAGTAGGCCCGGGACTCTCCAAGAGACCCAGTACTTC	CASRPGTLQETQYF
TRBJ1-6	.	TRBD1	TRBV3-1/TRBV3-2	TGTGCCAGCAGCCTAGGGACAGGGGCCTATAATTCACCCCTCCACTTT	CASSLGTGAYNSPLHF
TRBJ2-3	.	TRBD2	TRBV7-2	TGTGCCAGCAGGCCAGGACTAGCGGGGCTCTCCACAGATACGCAGTATTTT	CASRPGLAGLSTDTQYF
TRBJ2-7	.	.	TRBV12-3/TRBV12-4	TGTGCCAGCAGACCCACCGGTGGCTACGAGCAGTACTTC	CASRPTGGYEQYF
TRBJ2-6	.	.	TRBV4-3	TGCGCCAGCAGCCAAGATAGGAGCAAGGGGCTAGGGGCCAACGTCCTGACTTTC	CASSQDRSKGLGANVLTF
TRBJ1-4	.	.	TRBV3-1/TRBV3-2	TGTGCCAGCAGCCAAAGGTCAGGGGTCAATGAAAAACTGTTTTTT	CASSQRSGVNEKLFF
TRBJ1-6	.	.	TRBV10-3	TGTGCCATCAGGCTAAACAGGGATAATTCACCCCTCCACTTT	CAIRLNRDNSPLHF
TRBJ1-1	.	.	TRBV3-1/TRBV3-2	TGTGCCAGCAGCCAAGTGAGCAGGGGATGGTCTGAAGCTTTCTTT	CASSQVSRGWSEAFF
TRBJ1-4	.	TRBD1	TRBV19	TGTGCCAGTAGTCGTCAGGGGGGTTCGTATGAAAAACTGTTTTTT	CASSRQGGSYEKLFF
TRBJ1-1	.	.	TRBV2	TGTGCCAGCAAGCGGACGGGTCTAGCTTCTAACACTGAAGCTTTCTTT	CASKRTGLASNTEAFF
TRBJ1-2	.	.	TRBV4-1	TGCGCCAGCAGCCAAGTTCGCCAGGGGTATGGCTACACCTTC	CASSQVRQGYGYTF
TRBJ2-3	.	.	TRBV2	TGTGCCAGCAAATCAGGCGGGGGCACAGATACGCAGTATTTT	CASKSGGGTDTQYF
TRBJ2-1	.	.	TRBV14	TGTGCCAGCAGCCAATACAGCCCCTTTGACATTCCTACCCACGAGCAGTTCTTC	CASSQYSPFDIPTHEQFF
TRBJ1-1	.	.	TRBV28	TGTGCCAGCAGTTCTCCCGGACTGTACACTGAAGCTTTCTTT	CASSSPGLYTEAFF
TRBJ2-3	.	TRBD1	TRBV27	TGTGCCAGCAGCCCTAGGGACAGACCTAGCACAGATACGCAGTATTTT	CASSPRDRPSTDTQYF
TRBJ2-5	.	.	TRBV7-2	TGTGCCAGCACCAACCGGCAGGGAGGAGAGACCCAGTACTTC	CASTNRQGGETQYF
TRBJ2-1	.	TRBD2	TRBV2	TGTGCCAGCTCCCCCCGCCTAGCGGGAGTTTGGGGCAATGAGCAGTTCTTC	CASSPRLAGVWGNEQFF
TRBJ1-1	.	TRBD1	TRBV5-5	TGTGCCAGCAGCATCCGGGACAGGAAGCCTGAAGCTTTCTTT	CASSIRDRKPEAFF
TRBJ2-1	.	TRBD2	TRBV10-2	TGCGCCAGCAACTTAGCGGGGAGCTCCTACAATGAGCAGTTCTTC	CASNLAGSSYNEQFF
TRBJ2-1	.	TRBD1	TRBV2	TGTGCCAGCAGTGAAGGGACAGGGGGCTTATATGAGCAGTTCTTC	CASSEGTGGLYEQFF
TRBJ2-1	.	.	TRBV27	TGTGCCAGCAGAACCTCCGGGACACCAAACAATGAGCAGTTCTTC	CASRTSGTPNNEQFF
TRBJ1-5	.	.	TRBV7-2	TGTGCCAGCAGCTTATCTGGGGGCACTTATAGCAATCAGCCCCAGCATTTT	CASSLSGGTYSNQPQHF
TRBJ2-1	once	.	TRBV28	TGTGCCAGCAGTATGCTCAGCGGCACCTACAATGAGCAGTTCTTC	CASSMLSGTYNEQFF
TRBJ1-5	.	.	TRBV5-4	TGTGCCAAGACAGGCTATAGCAATCAGCCCCAGCATTTT	CAKTGYSNQPQHF
TRBJ2-1	.	.	TRBV15	TGTGCCACCAGCACCGGGACTGGAGGCTATGAGCAGTTCTTC	CATSTGTGGYEQFF
TRBJ1-3	.	.	TRBV7-2	TGTGCCAGCAGCTTAGGGTCCCAGGGAAACACCATATATTTT	CASSLGSQGNTIYF
TRBJ2-1	once	TRBD2	TRBV11-2	TGTGCCAGCAGGTCGGCGGGCGGGAGGCCCCCTAGGGGGCAGTTCTTC	CASRSAGGRPPRGQFF
TRBJ2-1	.	TRBD2	TRBV12-5	TGTGCTAGTGGTTTGGTAGAGGTGCGGGGGGGCCCCCATGAGCAGTTCTTC	CASGLVEVRGGPHEQFF
TRBJ1-6	.	TRBD1	TRBV10-3	TGTGCCATCAGTGAGTCGTACGGACAGGGTAATTCACCCCTCCACTTT	CAISESYGQGNSPLHF
TRBJ1-4	few	.	TRBV15	TGTGCCACCAGCAGAGATCCCCCCTACAGGGAACTGTTTTTT	CATSRDPPYRELFF
TRBJ2-3	many	TRBD2	TRBV7-9	TGTGCCAGCAGCCATCGGGGGGGCATTAGAATGTTTACAGATACGCAGTATTTT	CASSHRGGIRMFTDTQYF